This T cell receptor (beta chain) was retrieved from a study of cytomegalovirus exposure and HLA in healthy donors. A multiplex PCR was run with 60 Vbeta primers and 13 Jbeta primers. Measured with immunoSEQ multiplex PCR; TCRdb has only the in-frame clones, and not every one. This sample has over 100,000 clones, with roughly 78% found just once. Looked up from germline, CDR1 is SGHDT and CDR2 is YYEEEE. V dropped 2 bases and J dropped 2; count of bases not matched to a gene: 7. The CDR3 sequence is 17 residues long. This chain links TRBV5-6 with TRBJ2-1; 10 bases line up with TRBD2. Material: PBMCs. The sequence came from a man aged 25 to 40 in good health and CMV-seronegative. This CDR3 is CASSLRSSGSAYNEQFF. Written as DNA, the CDR3 is TGTGCCAGCAGCTTAAGGTCTAGCGGGAGTGCCTACAATGAGCAGTTCTTC. Full variable domain (rest looked up from reference TRBV5-6 and TRBJ2-1): DAGVTQSPTHLIKTRGQQVTLRCSPKSGHDTVSWYQQALGQGPQFIFQYYEEEERQRGNFPDRFSGHQFPNYSSELNVNALLLGDSALYLCASSLRSSGSAYNEQFFGPGTRLTVL.